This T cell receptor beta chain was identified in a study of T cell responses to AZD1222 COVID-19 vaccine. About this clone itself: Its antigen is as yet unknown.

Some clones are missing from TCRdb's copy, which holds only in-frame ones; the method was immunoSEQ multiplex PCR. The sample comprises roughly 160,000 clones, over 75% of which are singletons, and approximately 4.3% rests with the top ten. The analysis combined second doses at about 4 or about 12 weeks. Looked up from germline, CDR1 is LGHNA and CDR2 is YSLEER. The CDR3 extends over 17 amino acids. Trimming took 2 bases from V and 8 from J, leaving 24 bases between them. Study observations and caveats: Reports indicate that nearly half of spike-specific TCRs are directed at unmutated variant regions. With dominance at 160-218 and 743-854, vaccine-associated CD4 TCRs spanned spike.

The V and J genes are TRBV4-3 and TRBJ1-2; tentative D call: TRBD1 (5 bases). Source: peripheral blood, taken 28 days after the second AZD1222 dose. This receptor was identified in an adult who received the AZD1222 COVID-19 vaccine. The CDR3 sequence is CASSQPPGGRSFAGYTF. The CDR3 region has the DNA TGCGCCAGCAGCCAACCCCCCGGGGGACGAAGTTTTGCCGGCTACACCTTC.